The 17 T cell receptor beta chains below all came from one sample that was sequenced in a study of control samples from healthy donors and cancer patients. Here immunoSEQ multiplex PCR was the method, and the copy in TCRdb shows in-frame clones only, minus some. Of over 150,000 clones listed, 85% to 95% are singletons. Source material: blood. All receptors derive from a middle-aged man in good health.

The chain recombines TRBV27 with TRBJ2-1; 10 positions agree with TRBD2. Per the germline V gene, CDR1 is MNHEY and CDR2 is SMNVEV (reference sequence). With 2 bases clipped from V and 8 bases from J, the junction kept 12 bases outside the gene matches. This CDR3 spans 17 amino acids. The CDR3 protein is CASSLRNERGGHYEQFF. CDR3 coding DNA: TGTGCCAGCAGTTTACGGAACGAGCGGGGGGGCCACTATGAGCAGTTCTTC.

The table lists this clone with a few counts. CDR3 sequence (DNA): TGTGCCAGCAGCCCCCCACGGGGGCGGACCGGGGAGCTGTTTTTT. Its protein is CASSPPRGRTGELFF. V and J are TRBV7-9 and TRBJ2-2; tentatively, D is TRBD1 or TRBD2 (6 bases each). Trimming pared 5 bases from V and 5 bases from J, leaving 15 bases between. Germline assignment: CDR1 SEHNR and CDR2 FQNEAQ (reference sequence). The CDR3 length is 15 residues.

The CDR3 region is CASSIGQGRANVLTF. CDR3 coding DNA: TGTGCCAGTAGTATCGGACAGGGCCGGGCCAACGTCCTGACTTTC. The gene calls are TRBV19 and TRBJ2-6, with 8 bases lining up with TRBD1. J gave up 5 bases and V 3 bases, and 3 bases lay outside the gene matches. This CDR3 spans 15 amino acids. In germline, CDR1 is LNHDA, CDR2 SQIVND (reference sequence).

V usage is TRBV2 and J usage is TRBJ1-5; D is perhaps TRBD1 (5 bases). The V end lost 1 base, the J end lost 9 bases, and 16 bases lay between the germline ends. In germline, CDR1 is SNHLY, CDR2 FYNNEI. The CDR3 has 15 amino acids. CDR3 sequence (DNA): TGTGCCAGCAGTGAAGAGGGGCAGCCGGGTGCGCCCCAGCATTTT. Translation gives CASSEEGQPGAPQHF. The entire variable domain, with the rest obtained from reference TRBV2 and TRBJ1-5, is as follows: EPEVTQTPSHQVTQMGQEVILRCVPISNHLYFYWYRQILGQKVEFLVSFYNNEISEKSEIFDDQFSVERPDGSNFTLKIRSTKLEDSAMYFCASSEEGQPGAPQHFGDGTRLSIL.

The J gene is TRBJ2-1, the V gene TRBV5-1; D gene ambiguous. V was clipped by 0 bases and J by 4 bases, with 14 bases between them. Germline V lookup: CDR1 SGHRS, CDR2 YFSETQ. The CDR3 sequence is 16 residues long. The CDR3 region has the DNA TGCGCCAGCAGCTTGGAGGCTGCGCCCCGATACAATGAGCAGTTCTTC. Translation: CASSLEAAPRYNEQFF.

The V call is TRBV6-2 or TRBV6-3, the J call TRBJ1-5; D perhaps matches TRBD1 (5 bases). V was cut by 3 bases and J by 0 bases, with 12 bases left in between. Germline V gene lookup returns CDR1 MNHEY and CDR2 SVGEGT. This CDR3 is built from 16 residues. The CDR3 loop reads CASSYHTDSSNQPQHF. Here the CDR3 DNA reads TGTGCCAGCAGTTATCATACCGACAGTAGCAATCAGCCCCAGCATTTT.

This clone was seen once. The chain couples TRBV7-9 to TRBJ1-5; D is ambiguous. Between the trimmed V and J ends, which lost 3 bases and 5 bases, there was a span of 14 bases. The CDR3 loop spans 15 amino acids. Per the germline V gene, CDR1 is SEHNR and CDR2 is FQNEAQ (reference sequence). CDR3 sequence reads: CASSFAGSGHQPQHF. The CDR3 DNA follows: TGTGCCAGCAGCTTCGCGGGGAGTGGTCATCAGCCCCAGCATTTT.

V gene TRBV4-1 combines with J gene TRBJ1-2, with D maybe TRBD1 (6 bases). V was trimmed by 0 bases and J by 8 bases, leaving 22 bases between them. The CDR3 consists of 17 residues. Germline V CDR1 and CDR2: MGHRA, YSYEKL. The CDR3 DNA reads TGCGCCAGCAGCCAAGATGGGGCCGGAGGGGGGGCAGAAGGCTACACCTTC. It is translated as CASSQDGAGGGAEGYTF.

CDR3 loop: CASGLGPTTEAFF. The DNA of the CDR3 is TGTGCTAGTGGTTTGGGACCGACCACTGAAGCTTTCTTT. This chain uses TRBV12-5 with TRBJ1-1; D ambiguous. Germline CDR1 is LGHNT and CDR2 is FRNRAP. The CDR3 is 13 amino acids. V lost 1 base to trimming and J lost 4 bases, with 7 bases between them.

The chain is built from TRBV24-1 and TRBJ2-1; perhaps TRBD2 as D (7 bases). CDR3 size: 18 residues. V was shortened by 4 bases and J by 3 bases, with 21 bases between the two germline ends. CDR1 is KGHDR, CDR2 SFDVKD, per germline. CDR3 bases: TGTGCCACCAGTGAAAACCGACTAGGGGGGGGGTTCTACAATGAGCAGTTCTTC. It translates to CATSENRLGGGFYNEQFF.

The gene calls are TRBV24-1 and TRBJ2-1; TRBD1 aligns across 9 bases. Germline V gene lookup returns CDR1 KGHDR and CDR2 SFDVKD. This CDR3 comprises 15 residues. J lost 8 bases, V lost 3 bases, and 7 bases had no gene match. CDR3 sequence (DNA): TGTGCCACCAGTGATGTGACGGGACAGGGCGATGAGCAGTTCTTC. Translation: CATSDVTGQGDEQFF.

This clone was detected once. The chain uses TRBV11-2 and TRBJ2-7, with D perhaps TRBD1 or TRBD2 (5 bases each). The V and J ends lost 1 base and 5 bases respectively, with 12 bases between them. Germline CDR1 reads SGHAT; CDR2 reads FQNNGV. The CDR3 has 14 amino acids. The CDR3 DNA follows: TGTGCCAGCAGCTTAGCCGGAGGACAAAACGAGCAGTACTTC. This translates into CASSLAGGQNEQYF. Full variable domain (missing parts from reference TRBV11-2 and TRBJ2-7): EAGVAQSPRYKIIEKRQSVAFWCNPISGHATLYWYQQILGQGPKLLIQFQNNGVVDDSQLPKDRFSAERLKGVDSTLKIQPAKLEDSAVYLCASSLAGGQNEQYFGPGTRLTVT.

Here the CDR3 reads CASSGYSYNSPLHF. Here the CDR3 DNA reads TGCGCCAGCAGCGGATACTCCTATAATTCACCCCTCCACTTT. The J gene is TRBJ1-6, the V gene TRBV5-1; D not certain. Trimming left V 4 bases short and J 0 bases short, with 5 bases between. Germline V gene lookup returns CDR1 SGHRS and CDR2 YFSETQ. CDR3 size: 14 residues.

The chain carries TRBV11-2 and TRBJ2-2, with D unclear. V lost 5 bases, J lost 8 bases, and 18 bases lay in between. From germline, CDR1 is SGHAT and CDR2 FQNNGV. There are 15 residues in the CDR3. The chain's CDR3 is CASSPPGQFGGELFF. In nucleotides, the CDR3 is TGTGCCAGCAGCCCACCGGGCCAGTTTGGGGGGGAGCTGTTTTTT.

The chain links TRBV6-2 or TRBV6-3 to TRBJ2-7, with 7 bases lining up with TRBD1. The CDR3 covers 14 residues. The germline CDR1 and CDR2 sequences are MNHEY and SVGEGT. J was trimmed by 4 bases and V by 5 bases; bases with no gene match: 8. CDR3 sequence: CASSRPTGIYEQYF. As DNA, the CDR3 is TGTGCCAGCAGTAGACCGACAGGGATATACGAGCAGTACTTC.

The V call is TRBV9, the J call TRBJ1-1; the D gene is possibly TRBD1 (6 bases). The CDR3 consists of 14 residues. CDR1 is SGDLS, CDR2 YYNGEE, per germline. V was shortened by 4 bases and J by 3 bases, with 13 bases between the two germline ends. CDR3 sequence reads: CASSYRVADTEAFF. For the CDR3, the DNA is TGTGCCAGCAGCTACAGGGTGGCGGACACTGAAGCTTTCTTT.

The chain employs TRBV13 and TRBJ2-3, with a possible D match to TRBD2 (5 bases). Per the germline V gene, CDR1 is PRHDT and CDR2 is FYEKMQ (reference sequence). The CDR3 has 13 amino acids. The V end was cut by 2 bases, the J end by 4 bases, with 7 bases between. The CDR3 here is CASSLLASDTQYF. The DNA for the CDR3 is TGTGCCAGCAGCTTACTAGCATCAGATACGCAGTATTTT.